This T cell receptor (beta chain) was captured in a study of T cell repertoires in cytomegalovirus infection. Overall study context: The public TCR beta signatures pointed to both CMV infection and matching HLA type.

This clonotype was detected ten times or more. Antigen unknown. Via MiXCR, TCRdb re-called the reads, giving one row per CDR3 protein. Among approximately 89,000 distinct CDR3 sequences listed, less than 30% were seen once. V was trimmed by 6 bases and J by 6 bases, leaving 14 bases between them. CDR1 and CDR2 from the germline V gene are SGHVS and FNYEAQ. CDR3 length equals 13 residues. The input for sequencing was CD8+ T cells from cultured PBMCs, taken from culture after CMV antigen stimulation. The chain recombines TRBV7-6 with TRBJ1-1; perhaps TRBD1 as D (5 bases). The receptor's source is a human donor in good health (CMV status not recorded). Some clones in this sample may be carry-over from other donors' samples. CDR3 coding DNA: TGTGCCAGCAGTCATATGGGGGGGTCTGAAGCTTTCTTT. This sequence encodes CASSHMGGSEAFF.